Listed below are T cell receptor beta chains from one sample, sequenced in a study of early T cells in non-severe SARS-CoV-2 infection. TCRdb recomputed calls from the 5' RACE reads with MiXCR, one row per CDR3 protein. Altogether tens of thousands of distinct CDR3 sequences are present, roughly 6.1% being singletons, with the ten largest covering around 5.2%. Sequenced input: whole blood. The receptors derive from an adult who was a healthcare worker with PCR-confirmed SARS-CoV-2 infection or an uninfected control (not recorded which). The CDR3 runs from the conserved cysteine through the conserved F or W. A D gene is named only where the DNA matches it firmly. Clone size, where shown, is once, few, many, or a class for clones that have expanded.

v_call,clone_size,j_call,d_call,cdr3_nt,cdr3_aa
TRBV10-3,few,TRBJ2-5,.,TGTGCCACCCGGGGAGACCAAGAGACCCAGTACTTC,CATRGDQETQYF
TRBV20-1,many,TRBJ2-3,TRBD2,TGCAGTGCTAGATCCCTAATAGCGGGGATATACGCTGATACGCAGTATTTT,CSARSLIAGIYADTQYF
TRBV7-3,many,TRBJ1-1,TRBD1,TGTGCCAGCAGTGCCACAGGGGAAACTGAAGCTTTCTTT,CASSATGETEAFF
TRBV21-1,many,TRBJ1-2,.,TGTGCCAGTGTTCCGGACGGAGCCTTCTATGGCTACACCTTC,CASVPDGAFYGYTF
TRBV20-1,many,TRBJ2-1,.,TGCAGTGCTATGACCGGGTTCGCTGAGCAGTTCTTC,CSAMTGFAEQFF
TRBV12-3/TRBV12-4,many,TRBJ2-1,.,TGTGCCAGCAGGCGAGCCGGGACAAGCTCCTACAATGAGCAGTTCTTC,CASRRAGTSSYNEQFF
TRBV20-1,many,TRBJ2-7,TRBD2,TGCAGTGCTAGTAGCGGGAGGGCCATGTACGAGCAGTACTTC,CSASSGRAMYEQYF
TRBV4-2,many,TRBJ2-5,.,TGTGCCAGTCAACAGGACTCCTCTTTAGAGACCCAGTACTTC,CASQQDSSLETQYF
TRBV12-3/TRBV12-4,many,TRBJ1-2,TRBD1,TGTGCCAGCAGTTTGGGGACAGGGGGGTTCTATGGCTACACCTTC,CASSLGTGGFYGYTF
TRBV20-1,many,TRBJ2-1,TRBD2,TGCAGTGCTAGTGGGCTAGCGGGAGTAGGGGAGCAGTTCTTC,CSASGLAGVGEQFF
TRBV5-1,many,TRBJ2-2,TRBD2,TGCGCCAGCAGCCGCGGGGGGGCCGGGGAGCTGTTTTTT,CASSRGGAGELFF
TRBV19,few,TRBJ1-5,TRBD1,TGTGCCAGTAGTCCCGGACAGGGCCGCAATCAGCCCCAGCATTTT,CASSPGQGRNQPQHF
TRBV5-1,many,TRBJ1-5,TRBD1,TGCGCCAGCAGCCTGGACAGGGGAAGCAATCAGCCCCAGCATTTT,CASSLDRGSNQPQHF
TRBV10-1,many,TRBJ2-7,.,TGCGCCAGCAGTGCTGTTGAGGGGATAGGAACCTACGAGCAGTACTTC,CASSAVEGIGTYEQYF
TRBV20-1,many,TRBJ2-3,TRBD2,TGCAGTGCTAGTCTAGCGGGAGGGAAGGTGCCAGATACGCAGTATTTT,CSASLAGGKVPDTQYF
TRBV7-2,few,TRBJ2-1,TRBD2,TGTGCCAGCAACCCACTAGCGGGGGGACATACAAGTGAGCAGTTCTTC,CASNPLAGGHTSEQFF
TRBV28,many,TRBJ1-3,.,TGTGCCAGCAGTTTAGGGCCAGACGACACCATATATTTT,CASSLGPDDTIYF
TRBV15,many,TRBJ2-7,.,TGTGCCACCAGCAGTGTGACAGGCGCGCGGGACGAGCAGTACTTC,CATSSVTGARDEQYF
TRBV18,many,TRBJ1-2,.,TGTGCCAGCTCACCAGGAGAGTGGAGCTATGGCTACACCTTC,CASSPGEWSYGYTF
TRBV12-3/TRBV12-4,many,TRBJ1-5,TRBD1,TGTGCCAGCAGCGGACAGGTGGCTCAGCCCCAGCATTTT,CASSGQVAQPQHF
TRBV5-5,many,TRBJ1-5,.,TGTGCCAGCAGCCCCCAGGGAGCAGGCAATCAGCCCCAGCATTTT,CASSPQGAGNQPQHF
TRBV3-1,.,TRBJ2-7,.,TGTGCCAGCAGCCAAGCTATGGGCAAGACCTACGAGCAGTACTTC,CASSQAMGKTYEQYF
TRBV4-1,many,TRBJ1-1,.,TGCGCCAGCAGCCAAGATCAGGCAGTGAACACTGAAGCTTTCTTT,CASSQDQAVNTEAFF
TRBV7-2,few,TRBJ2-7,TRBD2,TGTGCCAGCAGCTCAAGCGGGAGTACTCTCTACGAGCAGTACTTC,CASSSSGSTLYEQYF
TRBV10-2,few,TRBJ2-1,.,TGCGCCAGCACCCCAGGCCCCCCCCTCTCCAATGAGCAGTTCTTC,CASTPGPPLSNEQFF
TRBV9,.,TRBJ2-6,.,TGTGCCAGCAGCGTAGCCGGGGCCCTGGGGGCCAACGTCCTGACTTTC,CASSVAGALGANVLTF
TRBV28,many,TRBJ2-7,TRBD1,TGTGCCAGCACTCCACGGACAGGGGCCTATCAGTACTTC,CASTPRTGAYQYF
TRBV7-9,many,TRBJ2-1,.,TGTGCCAGCAGCTTAAGAGGAAGCTCCTACAATGAGCAGTTCTTC,CASSLRGSSYNEQFF
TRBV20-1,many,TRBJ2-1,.,TGCAGTGCTAGCATGGTACAGGGCTGGAATGAGCAGTTCTTC,CSASMVQGWNEQFF
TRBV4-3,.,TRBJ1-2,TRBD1,TGCGCCAGCAGCCAAGACAGGGGGGTACGAGGCTACACCTTC,CASSQDRGVRGYTF
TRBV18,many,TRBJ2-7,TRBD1,TGTGCCAGCTCACTACCGGGACAGGGATCCTACGAGCAGTACTTC,CASSLPGQGSYEQYF